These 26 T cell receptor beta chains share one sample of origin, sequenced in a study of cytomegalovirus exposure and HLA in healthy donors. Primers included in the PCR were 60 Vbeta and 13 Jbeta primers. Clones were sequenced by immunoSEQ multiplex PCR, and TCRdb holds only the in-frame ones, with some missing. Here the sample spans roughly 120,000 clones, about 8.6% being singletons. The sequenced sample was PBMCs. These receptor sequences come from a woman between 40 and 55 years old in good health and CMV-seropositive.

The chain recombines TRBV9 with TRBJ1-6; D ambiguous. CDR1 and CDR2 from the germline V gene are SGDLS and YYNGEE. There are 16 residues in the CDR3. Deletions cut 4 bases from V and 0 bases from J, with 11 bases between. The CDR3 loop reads CASSRGRSSYNSPLHF. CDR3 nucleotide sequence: TGTGCCAGCAGCAGAGGGAGGTCCTCCTATAATTCACCCCTCCACTTT.

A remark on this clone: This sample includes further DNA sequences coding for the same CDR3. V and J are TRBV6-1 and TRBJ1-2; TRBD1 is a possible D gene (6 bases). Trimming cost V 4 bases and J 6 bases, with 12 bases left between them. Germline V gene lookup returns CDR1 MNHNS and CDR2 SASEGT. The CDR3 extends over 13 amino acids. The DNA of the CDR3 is TGTGCCAGCAGTGCCCGGACAGTGCATGGCTACACCTTC. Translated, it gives CASSARTVHGYTF.

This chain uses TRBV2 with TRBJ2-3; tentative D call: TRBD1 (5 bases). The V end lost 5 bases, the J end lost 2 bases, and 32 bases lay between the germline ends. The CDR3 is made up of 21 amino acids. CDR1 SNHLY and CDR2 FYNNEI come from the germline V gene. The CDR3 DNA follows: TGTGCCAGCAGTACCCTTTACAAACTGACAGAAAAGGAATTGGACACAGATACGCAGTATTTT. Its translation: CASSTLYKLTEKELDTDTQYF.

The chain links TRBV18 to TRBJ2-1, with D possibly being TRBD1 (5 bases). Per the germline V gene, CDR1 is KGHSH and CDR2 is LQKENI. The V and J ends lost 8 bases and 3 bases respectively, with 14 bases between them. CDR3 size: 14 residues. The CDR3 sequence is CASTQTASYNEQFF. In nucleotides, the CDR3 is TGTGCCAGCACCCAGACAGCTAGCTACAATGAGCAGTTCTTC. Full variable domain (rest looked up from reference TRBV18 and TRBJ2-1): NAGVMQNPRHLVRRRGQEARLRCSPMKGHSHVYWYRQLPEEGLKFMVYLQKENIIDESGMPKERFSAEFPKEGPSILRIQQVVRGDSAAYFCASTQTASYNEQFFGPGTRLTVL.

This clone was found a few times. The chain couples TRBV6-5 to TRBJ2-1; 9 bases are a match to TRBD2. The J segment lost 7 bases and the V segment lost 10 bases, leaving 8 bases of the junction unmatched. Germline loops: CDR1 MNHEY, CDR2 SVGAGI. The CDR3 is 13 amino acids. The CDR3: CATQAGGKNEQFF. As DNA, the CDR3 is TGTGCCACCCAGGCGGGGGGGAAGAATGAGCAGTTCTTC.

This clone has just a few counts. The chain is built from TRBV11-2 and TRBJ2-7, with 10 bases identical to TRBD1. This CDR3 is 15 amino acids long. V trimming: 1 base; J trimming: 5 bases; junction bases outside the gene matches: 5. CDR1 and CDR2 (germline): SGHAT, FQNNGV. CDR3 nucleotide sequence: TGTGCCAGCAGCTTAGTATGGGACAGGGGCAACGAGCAGTACTTC. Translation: CASSLVWDRGNEQYF.

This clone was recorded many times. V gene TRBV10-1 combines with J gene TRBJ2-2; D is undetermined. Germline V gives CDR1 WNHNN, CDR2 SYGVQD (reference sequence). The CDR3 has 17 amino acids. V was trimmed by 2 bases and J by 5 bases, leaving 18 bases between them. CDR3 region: CASSEVATFDLTGELFF. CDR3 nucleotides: TGCGCCAGCAGTGAGGTTGCGACGTTCGACTTAACCGGGGAGCTGTTTTTT.

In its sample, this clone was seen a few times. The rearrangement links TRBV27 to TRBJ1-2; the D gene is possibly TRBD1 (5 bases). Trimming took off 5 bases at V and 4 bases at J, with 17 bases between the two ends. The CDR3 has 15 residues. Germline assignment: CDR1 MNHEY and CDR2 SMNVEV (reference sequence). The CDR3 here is CASSPQRGIFYGYTF. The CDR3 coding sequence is TGTGCCAGCAGTCCCCAAAGGGGAATTTTCTATGGCTACACCTTC.

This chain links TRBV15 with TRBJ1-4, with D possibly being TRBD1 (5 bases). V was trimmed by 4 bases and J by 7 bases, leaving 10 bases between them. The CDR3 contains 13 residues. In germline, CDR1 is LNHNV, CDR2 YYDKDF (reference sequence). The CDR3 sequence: CATSIRGAEKLFF. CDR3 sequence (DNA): TGTGCCACCAGCATAAGGGGCGCTGAAAAACTGTTTTTT.

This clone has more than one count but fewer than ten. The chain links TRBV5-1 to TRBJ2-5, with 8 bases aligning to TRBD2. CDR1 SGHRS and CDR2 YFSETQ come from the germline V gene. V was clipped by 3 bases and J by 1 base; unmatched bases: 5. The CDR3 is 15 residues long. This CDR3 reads CASSSGRGGQETQYF. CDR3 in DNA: TGCGCCAGCAGCTCCGGGAGGGGGGGCCAAGAGACCCAGTACTTC.

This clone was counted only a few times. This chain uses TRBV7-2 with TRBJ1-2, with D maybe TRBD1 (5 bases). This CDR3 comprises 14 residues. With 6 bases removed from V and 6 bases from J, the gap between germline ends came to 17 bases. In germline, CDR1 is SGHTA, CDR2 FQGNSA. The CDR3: CASSLVQGTDGYTF. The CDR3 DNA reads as TGTGCCAGCAGTCTAGTTCAGGGAACGGATGGCTACACCTTC. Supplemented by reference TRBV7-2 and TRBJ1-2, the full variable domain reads GAGVSQSPSNKVTEKGKDVELRCDPISGHTALYWYRQSLGQGLEFLIYFQGNSAPDKSGLPSDRFSAERTGGSVSTLTIQRTQQEDSAVYLCASSLVQGTDGYTFGSGTRLTVV.

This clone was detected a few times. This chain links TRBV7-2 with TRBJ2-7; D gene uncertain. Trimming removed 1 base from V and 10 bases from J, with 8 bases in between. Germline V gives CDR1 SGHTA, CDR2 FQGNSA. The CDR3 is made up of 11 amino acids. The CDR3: CASSLGGRQYF. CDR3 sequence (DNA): TGTGCCAGCAGCTTAGGAGGCCGACAGTACTTC.

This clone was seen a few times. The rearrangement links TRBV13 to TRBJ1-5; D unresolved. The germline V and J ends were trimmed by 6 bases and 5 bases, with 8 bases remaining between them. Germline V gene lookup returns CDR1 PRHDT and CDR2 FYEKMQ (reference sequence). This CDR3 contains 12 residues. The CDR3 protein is CASRLGDQPQHF. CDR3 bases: TGTGCCAGCAGACTCGGAGATCAGCCCCAGCATTTT.

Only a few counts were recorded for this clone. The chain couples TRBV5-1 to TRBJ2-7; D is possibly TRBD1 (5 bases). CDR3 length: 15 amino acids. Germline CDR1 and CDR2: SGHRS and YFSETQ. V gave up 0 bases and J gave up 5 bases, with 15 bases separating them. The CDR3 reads CASSLVLQGSHEQYF. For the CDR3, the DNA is TGCGCCAGCAGCTTGGTGTTGCAGGGTTCGCACGAGCAGTACTTC.

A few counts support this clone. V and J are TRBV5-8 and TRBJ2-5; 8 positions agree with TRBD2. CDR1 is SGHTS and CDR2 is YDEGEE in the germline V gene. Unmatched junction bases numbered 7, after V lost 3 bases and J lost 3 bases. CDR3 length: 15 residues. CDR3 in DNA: TGTGCCAGCAGCTCAAGAGGGGGACTAGAAGAGACCCAGTACTTC. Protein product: CASSSRGGLEETQYF.

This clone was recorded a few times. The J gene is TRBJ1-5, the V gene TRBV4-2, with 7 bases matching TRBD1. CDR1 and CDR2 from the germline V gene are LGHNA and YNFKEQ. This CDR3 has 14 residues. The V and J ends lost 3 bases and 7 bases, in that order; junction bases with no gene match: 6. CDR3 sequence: CASSQGRGSQPQHF. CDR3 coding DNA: TGTGCCAGCAGCCAGGGCAGGGGGAGCCAGCCCCAGCATTTT.

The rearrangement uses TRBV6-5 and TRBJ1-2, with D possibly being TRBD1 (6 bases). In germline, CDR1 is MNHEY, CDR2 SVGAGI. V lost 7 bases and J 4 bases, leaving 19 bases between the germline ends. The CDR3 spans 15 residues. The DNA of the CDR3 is TGTGCCAGCACCGAAGGAGTGGGGGCCGGCTATGGCTACACCTTC. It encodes CASTEGVGAGYGYTF.

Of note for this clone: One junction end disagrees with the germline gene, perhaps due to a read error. The CDR3 nucleotides are TGTGCAAGCTCACCCAGGGGGGATGGGTCGAACACTGAAGCTTTCTTT. It encodes CASSPRGDGSNTEAFF. V is TRBV18 and J is TRBJ1-1, with 7 bases identical to TRBD1. The CDR3 is 16 amino acids. Germline V CDR1 and CDR2: KGHSH, LQKENI. The full variable domain, rest sourced from reference TRBV18 and TRBJ1-1, is NAGVMQNPRHLVRRRGQEARLRCSPMKGHSHVYWYRQLPEEGLKFMVYLQKENIIDESGMPKERFSAEFPKEGPSILRIQQVVRGDSAAYFCASSPRGDGSNTEAFFGQGTRLTVV.

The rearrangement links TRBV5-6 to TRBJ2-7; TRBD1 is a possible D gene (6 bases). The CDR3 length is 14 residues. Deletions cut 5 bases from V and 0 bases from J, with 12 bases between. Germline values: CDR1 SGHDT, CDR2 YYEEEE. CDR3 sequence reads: CASSRGSSSYEQYF. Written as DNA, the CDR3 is TGTGCCAGCAGTAGGGGGTCCTCCTCCTACGAGCAGTACTTC. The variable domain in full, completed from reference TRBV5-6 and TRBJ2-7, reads DAGVTQSPTHLIKTRGQQVTLRCSPKSGHDTVSWYQQALGQGPQFIFQYYEEEERQRGNFPDRFSGHQFPNYSSELNVNALLLGDSALYLCASSRGSSSYEQYFGPGTRLTVT.

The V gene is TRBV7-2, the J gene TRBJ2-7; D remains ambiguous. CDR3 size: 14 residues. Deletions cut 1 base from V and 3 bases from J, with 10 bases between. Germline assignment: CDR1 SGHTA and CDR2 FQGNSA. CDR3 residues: CASSLEATVYEQYF. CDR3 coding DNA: TGTGCCAGCAGCTTAGAAGCCACCGTCTACGAGCAGTACTTC. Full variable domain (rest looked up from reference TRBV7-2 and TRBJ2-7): GAGVSQSPSNKVTEKGKDVELRCDPISGHTALYWYRQSLGQGLEFLIYFQGNSAPDKSGLPSDRFSAERTGGSVSTLTIQRTQQEDSAVYLCASSLEATVYEQYFGPGTRLTVT.

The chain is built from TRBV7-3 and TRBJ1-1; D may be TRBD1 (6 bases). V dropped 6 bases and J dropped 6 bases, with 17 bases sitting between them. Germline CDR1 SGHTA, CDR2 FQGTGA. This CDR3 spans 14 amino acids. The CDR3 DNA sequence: TGTGCCAGCAGTCCAGCATCAGGGGCCCCTGAAGCTTTCTTT. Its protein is CASSPASGAPEAFF.

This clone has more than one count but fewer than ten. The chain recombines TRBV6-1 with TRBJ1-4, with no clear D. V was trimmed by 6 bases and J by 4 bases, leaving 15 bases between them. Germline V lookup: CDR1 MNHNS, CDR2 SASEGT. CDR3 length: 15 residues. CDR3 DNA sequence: TGTGCCAGCAGCGACCCGGGGTACAGTAATGAAAAACTGTTTTTT. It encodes CASSDPGYSNEKLFF.

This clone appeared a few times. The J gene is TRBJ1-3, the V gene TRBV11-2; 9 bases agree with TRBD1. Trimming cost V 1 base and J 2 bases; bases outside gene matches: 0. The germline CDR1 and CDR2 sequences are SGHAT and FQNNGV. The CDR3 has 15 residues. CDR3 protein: CASSLGTGAGNTIYF. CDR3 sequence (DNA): TGTGCCAGCAGCTTAGGGACAGGGGCTGGAAACACCATATATTTT.

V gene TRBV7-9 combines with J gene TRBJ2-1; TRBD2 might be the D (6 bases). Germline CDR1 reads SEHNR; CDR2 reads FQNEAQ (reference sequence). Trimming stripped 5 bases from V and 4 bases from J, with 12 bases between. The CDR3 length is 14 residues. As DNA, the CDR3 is TGTGCCAGCAGCGAGGGGACTCTGTACAATGAGCAGTTCTTC. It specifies CASSEGTLYNEQFF.

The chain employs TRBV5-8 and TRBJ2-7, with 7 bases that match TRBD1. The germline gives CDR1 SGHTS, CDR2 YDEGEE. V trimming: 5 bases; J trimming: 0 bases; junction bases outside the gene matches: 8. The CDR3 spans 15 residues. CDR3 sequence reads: CASRPPTGSSYEQYF. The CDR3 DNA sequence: TGTGCCAGCAGGCCTCCGACAGGGAGCTCCTACGAGCAGTACTTC.

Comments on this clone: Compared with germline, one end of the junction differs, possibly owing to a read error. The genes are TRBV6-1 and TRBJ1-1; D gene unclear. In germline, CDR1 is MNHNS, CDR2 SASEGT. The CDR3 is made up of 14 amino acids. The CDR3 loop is CASREAGRRTEAFF. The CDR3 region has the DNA TGTGCCAGCAGGGAAGCGGGGAGGCGCACTGAAGCTTTCTTT.